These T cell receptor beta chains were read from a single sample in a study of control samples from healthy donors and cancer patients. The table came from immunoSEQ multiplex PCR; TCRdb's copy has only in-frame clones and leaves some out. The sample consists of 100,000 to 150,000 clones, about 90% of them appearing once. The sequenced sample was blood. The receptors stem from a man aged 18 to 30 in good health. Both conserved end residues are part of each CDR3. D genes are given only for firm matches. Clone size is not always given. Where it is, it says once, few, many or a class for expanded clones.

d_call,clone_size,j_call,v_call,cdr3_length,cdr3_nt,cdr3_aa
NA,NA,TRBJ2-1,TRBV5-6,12,TGTGCCAGCAGCTCCGACCATAATGAGCAGTTCTTC,CASSSDHNEQFF
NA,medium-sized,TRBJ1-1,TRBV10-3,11,TGTGCCATCAGCGCCCACACTGAAGCTTTCTTT,CAISAHTEAFF
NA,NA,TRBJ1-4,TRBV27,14,TGTGCCAGCAGGCAGGGTACCGGTGGAGAAAAACTGTTTTTT,CASRQGTGGEKLFF
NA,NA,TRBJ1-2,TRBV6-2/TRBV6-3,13,TGTGCCAGCAGTTGGTCGCGTAGAGAGGGCTACACCTTC,CASSWSRREGYTF
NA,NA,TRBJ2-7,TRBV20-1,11,TGCAGTGCTAGAGGGGGTTACGAGCAGTACTTC,CSARGGYEQYF
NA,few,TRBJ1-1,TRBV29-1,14,TGCAGCGTTGTGCAGGGCCTCATGAACACTGAAGCTTTCTTT,CSVVQGLMNTEAFF
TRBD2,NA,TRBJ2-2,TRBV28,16,TGTGCCAGCAGTTTATTCGTCCGCGGGAGTATGGGGGAGCTGTTTTTT,CASSLFVRGSMGELFF
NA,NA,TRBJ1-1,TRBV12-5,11,TGTGCTATCTTCATGGGCACTGAAGCTTTCTTT,CAIFMGTEAFF
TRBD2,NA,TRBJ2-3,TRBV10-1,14,TGCGCCAGCAGAGCGGGAGGGCCCACAGATACGCAGTATTTT,CASRAGGPTDTQYF
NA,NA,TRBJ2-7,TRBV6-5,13,TGTGCCAGCAGTTACCCGGGGACTTACGAGCAGTACTTC,CASSYPGTYEQYF
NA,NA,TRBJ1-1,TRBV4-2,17,TGTGCCAGCAGCCAAGAAGACAGTAGGATCATGAACACTGAAGCTTTCTTT,CASSQEDSRIMNTEAFF
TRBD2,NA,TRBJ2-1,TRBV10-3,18,TGTGCCATCAGTGATAAGTCGAGACTAGCGGGAGTTTCGGATGAGCAGTTCTTC,CAISDKSRLAGVSDEQFF
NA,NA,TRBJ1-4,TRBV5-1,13,TGCGCCAGCAGCCTCGCGGGTAATGAAAAACTGTTTTTT,CASSLAGNEKLFF
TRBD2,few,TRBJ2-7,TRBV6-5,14,TGTGCCAGCAGTCGGACTAGCGCATCCTACGAGCAGTACTTC,CASSRTSASYEQYF
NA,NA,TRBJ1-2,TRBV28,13,TGTGCCAGCAGTGAAAACAGTAAATATGGCTACACCTTC,CASSENSKYGYTF